This TCR beta chain was sequenced during a study of PD-1 blockade in classical Hodgkin lymphoma (dated by TCRdb to 2020 to 2022). For the wider study: Nivolumab dosing was 3 mg/kg intravenously every 2 weeks, continuing until either disease progression or unacceptable toxicity. The study used CyTOF and TCR beta sequencing to define a peripheral blood immune signature of response to PD-1 blockade in classical Hodgkin lymphoma.

Taken with the paper, the label for time point translates to: cycle 4 day 1 (C4D1), after less than seven weeks of nivolumab. Every trial patient had relapsed after autologous stem cell transplantation, and cohorts A, B and C differed in prior brentuximab vedotin exposure. The trial cohort included fewer than 60 patients with relapsed/refractory classical Hodgkin lymphoma, and each patient had a best overall response of complete response, partial response or progressive disease. In the multi-cohort phase II CheckMate 205 trial, trial patients received single-agent nivolumab. Best overall response was determined by an independent review committee according to the 2007 International Working Group response criteria. Trial PBMCs were obtained immediately prior to nivolumab initiation (C1D1) and on therapy at cycle 2 day 1 and cycle 4 day 1. Peripheral blood was collected in 8 mL Vacutainer Cell Preparation Tubes, from which PBMCs were isolated by centrifugation and then cryopreserved.

Genomic DNA was isolated using the Qiagen DNeasy kit from unsorted PBMCs as well as from negatively selected CD4+ and CD8+ fractions. Using primers that anneal to V and J segments, immunoSEQ multiplex PCR amplified the TCR beta CDR3 regions. A synthetic immune receptor repertoire was used to minimize amplification bias, and any remaining bias was removed computationally after sequencing. As for how the authors treated the data: Custom Python scripts were used to quantify repertoire diversity as the Shannon entropy index. The unsorted, CD4+ and CD8+ repertoires were each analyzed separately, with the exception of combined analyses, where CD4+ and CD8+ sequences were merged in silico. A clone was considered expanded if an increase in frequency of at least 2-fold after treatment relative to C1D1 was found, and a pseudocount of 0.5 was applied to clones undetected at baseline. Clones with 0 or 1 copy at C1D1 were classified as singleton clones, and clones with 2 or more copies were classified as non-singleton clones. Clones expanded in unsorted samples were annotated as CD4+, CD8+ or unknown by matching protein sequences in sorted samples from the same patient. Wilcoxon tests were applied to paired samples to test diversity changes from C1D1 to C4D1. In TCRdb, the immuneACCESS table is reduced to in-frame sequences with V and J assigned. These tables do not hold every clone; where another copy was compared, an unresolved V gene accounts for under half, and the others remain unexplained. That table supplies the V and J calls and clone size; D and trimming were determined from the DNA. The sample profile shows roughly 50,000 clones; 90% of them were found once. The leading ten clones occupy approximately 13% of the sample.

The paper as a whole reports these results and caveats: Baseline TCR diversity was reported as lower in newly diagnosed patients than in healthy donors, and lower still in relapsed/refractory patients. Trial patients with a complete response had baseline diversity similar to that of newly diagnosed patients, while partial responders and progressors had significantly lower diversity. Patients starting nivolumab less than 1 year after ASCT had lower diversity and were excluded from later analyses to avoid confounding by immune reconstitution. The study was restricted to a single clinical trial cohort, and the causes of repertoire differences, possibly disease activity or prior therapy, were left undefined. CD4+ but not CD8+ TCR diversity rose significantly by C4D1 (p=0.0027 vs p=0.16), most apparent in complete responders (p=0.02).

A distance of 21 bases separates the germline ends of V and J, which lose 6 bases and 6 bases respectively. The germline V gene gives CDR1 as SGHVS and CDR2 as FNYEAQ. Reading from cysteine to phenylalanine, the CDR3 counts 16 amino acids. Only CDR3 DNA is held: 48 bases, read in frame from base 1. With respect to this clone: This clone's antigen is unknown. No base quality values were provided; no much bigger clone lies one nucleotide off.

This TCR came from a human donor with classical Hodgkin lymphoma. Material: peripheral blood mononuclear cells (PBMCs), obtained before the fourth cycle of nivolumab. The rearrangement joined TRBV7-6 to TRBJ2-1; TRBD1 is a weak D gene call, 5 bases matching. CDR3 sequence: CASSAENRFPLNEQFF. The DNA is as follows: TGTGCCAGCAGTGCAGAAAACAGGTTTCCCCTCAATGAGCAGTTCTTC.